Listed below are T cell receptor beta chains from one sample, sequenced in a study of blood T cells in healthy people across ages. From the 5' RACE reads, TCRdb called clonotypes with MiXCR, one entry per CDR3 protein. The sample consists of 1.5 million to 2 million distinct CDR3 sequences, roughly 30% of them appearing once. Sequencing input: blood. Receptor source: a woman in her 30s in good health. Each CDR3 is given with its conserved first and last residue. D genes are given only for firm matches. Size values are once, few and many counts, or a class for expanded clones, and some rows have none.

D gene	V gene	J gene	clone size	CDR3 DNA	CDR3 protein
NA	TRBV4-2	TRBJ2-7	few	TGTGCCAGCAGCCAAGCGAGTCGGGGAAGCTACGAGCAGTACTTC	CASSQASRGSYEQYF
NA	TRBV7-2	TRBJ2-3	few	TGTGCCAGCAGGGATAAAAGCACAGATACGCAGTATTTT	CASRDKSTDTQYF
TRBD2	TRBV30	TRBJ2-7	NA	TGTGCCTGGAGTTCCGGACTAGCGGTAGGCTACGAGCAGTACTTC	CAWSSGLAVGYEQYF
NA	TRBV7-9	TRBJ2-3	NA	TGTGTCAGCAGCCCCCAGGACAGACAGGACACAGATACGCAGTATTTT	CVSSPQDRQDTDTQYF
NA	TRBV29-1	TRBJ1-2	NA	TGCAGCGTTGAGCAGGCGGGAGACTGGGGCTACACCTTC	CSVEQAGDWGYTF
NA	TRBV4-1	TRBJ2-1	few	TGCGCCAGCAGCCAAGGGGACCTTTCCTACAATGAGCAGTTCTTC	CASSQGDLSYNEQFF
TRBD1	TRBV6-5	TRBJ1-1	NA	TGTGCCAGCAGTTACGCCGGGGACAGCATGACTGAAGCTTTCTTT	CASSYAGDSMTEAFF
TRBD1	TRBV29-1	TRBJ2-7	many	TGCAGCGCCGGACAGGGCGGTCGTAACGAGCAGTACTTC	CSAGQGGRNEQYF
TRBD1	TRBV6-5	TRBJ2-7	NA	TGTGCCAGCAGAGCCGACAGGGGGCGGACCTACGAGCAGTACTTC	CASRADRGRTYEQYF
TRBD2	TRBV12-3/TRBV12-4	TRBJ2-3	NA	TGTGCCAGCAGTTTACAAGCGGGGGGAAGCACAGATACGCAGTATTTT	CASSLQAGGSTDTQYF
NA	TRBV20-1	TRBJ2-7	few	TGCAGTGCTAGAGATCCCGGCGGAGACGCTTACGAGCAGTACTTC	CSARDPGGDAYEQYF
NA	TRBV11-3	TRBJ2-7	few	TGTGCCAGCAGCTCAAGGAGGGATGGCGAGCAGTACTTC	CASSSRRDGEQYF
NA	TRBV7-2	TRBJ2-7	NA	TGTGCCAGCAGCTTTCTTGGTTACGCCTACGAGCAGTACTTC	CASSFLGYAYEQYF
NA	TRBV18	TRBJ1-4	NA	TGTGCCAGCTCACCACTGGACGGAGCAACTAATGAAAAACTGTTTTTT	CASSPLDGATNEKLFF
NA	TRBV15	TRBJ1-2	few	TGTGCCACCAGCGCCGACAATGTGGCACCAGGAGGCTACACCTTC	CATSADNVAPGGYTF
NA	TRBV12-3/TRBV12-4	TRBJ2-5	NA	TGTGCCAGCAGCGCTAGATCCGTAGGGGATGAGCAGTACTTC	CASSARSVGDEQYF